This is a list of T cell receptor beta chains from one sample in a study of T cell responses to AZD1222 COVID-19 vaccine. The protocol was immunoSEQ multiplex PCR, while the TCRdb copy is restricted to in-frame clones and leaves out a portion. The data show more than 95,000 clones, with roughly 82% seen just once and around a quarter held by the top ten. The sequences come from peripheral blood, collected 28 days after the second AZD1222 dose. The receptors here all came from an adult who received the AZD1222 COVID-19 vaccine. Each CDR3 is given with its conserved first and last residue. D genes are given only for firm matches. Clone size, where shown, is once, few, many, or a class for clones that have expanded.

J gene | clone size | D gene | V gene | CDR3 protein | CDR3 DNA
TRBJ1-1 | - | - | TRBV27 | CASSLRGNTEAFF | TGTGCCAGCAGTTTACGAGGAAACACTGAAGCTTTCTTT
TRBJ2-2 | - | - | TRBV5-6 | CASSLTGKGTGGELFF | TGTGCCAGCAGCTTAACAGGGAAGGGAACGGGCGGGGAGCTGTTTTTT
TRBJ1-2 | - | - | TRBV6-6 | CASSPYTNSYGYTF | TGTGCCAGCAGTCCTTACACCAACTCCTATGGCTACACCTTC
TRBJ1-1 | - | - | TRBV4-1 | CASSYTRRGETEAFF | TGCGCCAGCAGCTATACCCGCAGGGGCGAGACTGAAGCTTTCTTT
TRBJ1-1 | - | TRBD1 | TRBV4-1 | CASSRGTGDRTEAFF | TGCGCCAGCAGCCGAGGGACAGGGGATAGGACTGAAGCTTTCTTT
TRBJ2-7 | - | - | TRBV18 | CASSRARGGYEQYF | TGTGCCAGCTCACGGGCGAGGGGGGGCTACGAGCAGTACTTC
TRBJ2-1 | - | - | TRBV28 | CASSLLALSYNEQFF | TGTGCCAGCAGCCTGCTGGCCCTCTCCTACAATGAGCAGTTCTTC
TRBJ1-2 | - | - | TRBV7-2 | CASSSDSIYGYTF | TGTGCCAGCAGCTCGGACTCCATCTATGGCTACACCTTC
TRBJ2-7 | - | TRBD1 | TRBV9 | CASSPGTVSYEQYF | TGTGCCAGCAGCCCCGGGACAGTCTCCTACGAGCAGTACTTC
TRBJ1-2 | - | - | TRBV6-5 | CATWGALYGYTF | TGTGCCACCTGGGGGGCCCTTTATGGCTACACCTTC
TRBJ2-5 | many | TRBD2 | TRBV6-2/TRBV6-3 | CASSYVTSGWETQYF | TGTGCCAGCAGTTACGTGACTAGCGGGTGGGAGACCCAGTACTTC
TRBJ1-1 | - | - | TRBV15 | CATSNWKIQKGEAFF | TGTGCCACCAGCAACTGGAAGATCCAAAAGGGTGAAGCTTTCTTT
TRBJ1-5 | - | - | TRBV14 | CASSPGNQPQHF | TGTGCCAGCAGCCCTGGGAATCAGCCCCAGCATTTT
TRBJ2-3 | - | - | TRBV5-1 | CASSPNSSPALGTDTQYF | TGCGCCAGCAGCCCTAACAGTAGCCCGGCCTTGGGCACAGATACGCAGTATTTT
TRBJ2-3 | - | TRBD2 | TRBV3-1/TRBV3-2 | CASSHSRAGGPTDTQYF | TGTGCCAGCAGCCATAGCCGGGCGGGGGGCCCCACAGATACGCAGTATTTT
TRBJ1-5 | once | - | TRBV7-8 | CATKTGNQPQHF | TGTGCCACCAAGACCGGTAATCAGCCCCAGCATTTT
TRBJ2-1 | - | - | TRBV7-2 | CASRTGSYNEQFF | TGTGCCAGCAGAACAGGGTCCTACAATGAGCAGTTCTTC
TRBJ2-5 | - | TRBD1 | TRBV3-1/TRBV3-2 | CASRRQGTQETQYF | TGTGCCAGCAGACGACAGGGAACTCAAGAGACCCAGTACTTC
TRBJ2-1 | - | TRBD2 | TRBV5-1 | CASSHTSGGSYNEQFF | TGCGCCAGCAGTCATACTAGCGGGGGCTCCTACAATGAGCAGTTCTTC
TRBJ2-7 | - | TRBD1 | TRBV7-2 | CASSLVRGQSYEQYF | TGTGCCAGCAGCTTAGTCAGGGGGCAGTCCTACGAGCAGTACTTC